This T cell receptor beta chain was sequenced in a study of blood T cell repertoires in COVID-19 (dated by TCRdb to the early 2020s). Describing the broader study: Samples covering the acute and convalescent phases of COVID-19 were provided by collaborators in the United States, Italy and Spain. The material from the prospective study consisted of cDNA or gDNA derived from T cells, B-cell-depleted T cells, or PBMCs. Subjects who had been exposed to COVID-19, were actively infected with it, or had recovered from it provided the deeply sampled blood TCRbeta repertoires that made up the dataset. The repertoires were made available in a free public database intended to serve as a resource for research on the immune response to SARS-CoV-2. The samples were drawn from two sources: the first 160 participants of the ongoing ImmuneRACE study, and fewer than 1,500 subjects contributed by 6 global collaborators. Nearly every sample came with metadata listing a de-identified subject ID, COVID-19 status, age in years and sex. HLA class I and class II types, where available, came from metadata supplied by the sample provider rather than from assay-based typing.

TCRbeta CDR3 regions were amplified from genomic DNA by means of the immunoSEQ Assay, a bias-controlled multiplex PCR. As for the original processing: Within the assay, amplification of reference gene primers was used to estimate how many nucleated cells each sample contained. To quantify the absolute abundance of each unique TCRbeta CDR3 rearrangement, sequence reads were collapsed and filtered. For each sample, productive Simpson clonality was calculated as the square root of Simpson's diversity index over productive rearrangements. Held by TCRdb, this immuneACCESS table contains in-frame sequences only and omits some clones. Under half of the omission traces to an unresolved V gene where checked; the cause of the rest is unknown. Clone size and V and J calls were adopted from that table, with D and trimming inferred from the DNA. The sample table shows hundreds of thousands of clones, and 80% to 90% are seen once. The leading ten clones occupy 2% to 2.5% of the sample.

Of note for this clone: The clone's antigen remains unknown. No per-base quality is available; no much larger clone lies one base away.

Overall results and qualifications from the work: How much clinical and demographic metadata was included differed by source and by participant, and the metadata was provided uncurated.

V is trimmed back by 1 base and J by 0 bases, and the junction contains 4 bases that no gene match accounts for. As encoded in the germline V gene (reference sequence), CDR1 is LGHDT while CDR2 is YNNKEL. From the cysteine through the phenylalanine, the CDR3 covers 16 amino acids. The only DNA kept is the CDR3, 48 bases in frame from the first base. Participants in the prospective study were aged about 18 to 95 years, lived in 20 to 30 United States geographic areas, and enrolled through a virtual design. To assign participants to cohorts, the prospective study relied on clinical history that participants themselves reported in a screening survey and a study questionnaire. For ImmuneRACE Cohort 3, a participant was defined as recovered based on two consecutive negative NP/OP PCR tests, clearance by a healthcare professional, or resolution of symptoms. In the prospective study, whole blood, serum and a nasopharyngeal or oropharyngeal swab were collected from each participant by mobile phlebotomists. Participants in the prospective study had the option to provide additional blood draws and questionnaires over a roughly 2-month period. Prospective study blood samples were shipped either frozen or at room temperature before DNA extraction.

The TCR originated in a woman younger than 30 who had recovered from COVID-19. The sequence links TRBV3-1 (or the pseudogene TRBV3-2) to TRBJ2-7, and TRBD2 matches 9 of the central bases. What was sequenced was PBMCs or T cells enriched from blood (not recorded which). The bases read TGTGCCAGCAGCCAAGGGCGGGGGGGCAGCTCCTACGAGCAGTACTTC. It translates to CASSQGRGGSSYEQYF.